The clone carrying this T cell receptor (beta chain) was seen at least ten times. Its antigen remains unidentified. The CDR3 is 14 residues long. The V end was cut by 1 base, the J end by 10 bases, with 13 bases between. Germline-derived CDR1 and CDR2 are KGHDR and SFDVKD. This specimen comes from a study of response to subunit inactivated influenza vaccine. Study-level results: Authors suggested each seasonal influenza vaccination recruits few new T cells.

TCRdb analysed the RT-PCR reads with MiXCR anew, one entry per CDR3 protein. The sample contains 400,000 to 550,000 distinct CDR3 sequences, around 25% of which appear only once. Material: CD4+ T cells sorted from PBMCs, obtained more than 4 days after vaccination. The chain recombines TRBV24-1 with TRBJ2-1, with no clear D. The TCR sequence derives from a man aged 45-65 years who received an inactivated influenza vaccine. The CDR3 DNA reads TGTGCCACCAGTGATTTTGATAGATCGACGGAGCAGTTCTTC. Encoded protein: CATSDFDRSTEQFF.